This record looks at one T cell receptor (beta chain) sequence and its context. Antigen unknown. This sample is drawn from a study of beta chain features in type 1 diabetes. In the study overall: Summed over all samples, the examined sorted cells came to about 110 million.

Sorted CD4+ subsets: naive, central memory, regulatory, stem cell-like memory (CD45RO/CCR7/CD25/CD127/CD95/CD27 panel). Every bit of the isolated RNA underwent reverse transcription, so sequencing read expressed TCRB transcripts. Measured with immunoSEQ multiplex PCR; TCRdb has only the in-frame clones, and not every one. The repertoire holds 350,000 or so clones, with 15% to 20% as singletons. Germline V gene sequence: CDR1 SGHAT, CDR2 FQNNGV. The CDR3 is 13 residues long. Deletions cut 1 base from V and 7 bases from J, with 10 bases between. Whole-study findings and limits: At VDJ recombination sites, type 1 diabetes patients had fewer insertions and more deleted nucleotides.

This TCR came from a young woman in good health. The chain joins TRBV11-2 to TRBJ1-2; D unresolved. The sequenced sample was naive CD4+ T cells from blood. CDR3 coding DNA: TGTGCCAGCAGCTTAGGGGCAGAAGGTGGCTACACCTTC. Encoded protein: CASSLGAEGGYTF.